The 11 T cell receptor beta chains below come from one sample, sequenced in a study of vaccination and CD4 T cells after COVID-19. The Oncomine TCR Beta short-read assay generated sequence data from the DNA of cultured CD4+ T cells. TCRdb re-called the PCR reads with MiXCR, one entry per CDR3 protein. The repertoire consists of fewer than 15,000 distinct CDR3 sequences, with less than 45% occurring once and the leading ten covering less than 9%. No cognate antigen is known for these TCRs. The sample's treatment: approximately 10-day PBMC culture with coronavirus spike peptide pools or control peptides (ViraFEST assay). Here the sequenced sample was CD4+ T cells from blood, cultured in vitro, taken after SARS-CoV-2 vaccination. The receptors were gathered from a human donor who had recovered from COVID-19.

A few counts support this clonotype. V gene TRBV30 combines with J gene TRBJ1-6; no reliable D call. The germline V and J ends were trimmed by 3 bases and 7 bases, with 10 bases remaining between them. Germline CDR1 is GTSNPN and CDR2 is SVGIG (reference sequence). The length of the CDR3 is 13 residues. CDR3 region: CAWRHRENSPLHF. The CDR3 DNA sequence: TGTGCCTGGAGGCACAGAGAGAATTCACCCCTCCACTTT. Based on the CDR3 plus reference TRBV30 and TRBJ1-6, the full variable domain is SQTIHQWPATLVQPVGSPLSLECTVEGTSNPNLYWYRQAAGRGLQLLFYSVGIGQISSEVPQNLSASRPQDRQFILSSKKLLLSDSGFYLCAWRHRENSPLHFGNGTRLTVT.

This clonotype was seen just once. The chain is built from TRBV4-2 and TRBJ2-3; D remains ambiguous. Trimming cost V 3 bases and J 3 bases, with 7 bases left between them. From germline, CDR1 is LGHNA and CDR2 YNFKEQ. The CDR3 runs to 13 residues. For the CDR3, the DNA is TGTGCCAGCAGCCAGAAACGTACAGATACGCAGTATTTT. It translates to CASSQKRTDTQYF.

This chain connects TRBV30 to TRBJ1-2; a possible D gene is TRBD1 (6 bases). Germline CDR1 is GTSNPN and CDR2 is SVGIG (reference sequence). The CDR3 runs to 11 residues. The V and J ends lost 4 bases and 8 bases respectively, with 11 bases between them. In DNA, the CDR3 is TGTGCCTGGATGATAGGGGGAGGCTACACCTTC. Its protein is CAWMIGGGYTF.

The rearrangement joins TRBV6-1 to TRBJ1-5, with D possibly being TRBD1 (6 bases). Per the germline V gene, CDR1 is MNHNS and CDR2 is SASEGT. CDR3 size: 17 residues. The germline V and J ends were trimmed by 6 bases and 3 bases, with 21 bases remaining between them. The CDR3 sequence: CASRPRGQGGDNQPQHF. The CDR3 DNA reads as TGTGCCAGCAGACCTCGGGGGCAGGGTGGTGACAATCAGCCCCAGCATTTT.

The J gene is TRBJ1-5, the V gene TRBV12-3 or TRBV12-4; D remains unclear. The CDR3 is made up of 15 amino acids. V shed 2 bases and J shed 6 bases, with 14 bases lying between them. The CDR3, as DNA: TGTGCCAGCAGTTTACTGGGGTTTGTGGGTCAGCCCCAGCATTTT. Its protein product is CASSLLGFVGQPQHF.

In this sample, this clonotype turned up once. The chain couples TRBV23-1 to TRBJ1-5; TRBD1 agrees at 9 bases. TRBV23-1 is an ORF, and what it does is uncertain. The CDR3 has 12 residues. With V trimmed by 8 bases and J by 5 bases, 1 base remained unmatched. The CDR3 DNA reads as TGCGCCAGCGGGACAGGGCATCAGCCCCAGCATTTT. It is translated as CASGTGHQPQHF.

V and J are TRBV7-8 and TRBJ1-3; tentatively, D is TRBD1 (6 bases). CDR1 and CDR2 (germline): SGHVS, FQNEAQ. V was pared by 1 base and J by 7 bases, with 8 bases between. This CDR3 has 13 residues. This CDR3 reads CASSLERGNTIYF. Written as DNA, the CDR3 is TGTGCCAGCAGCTTAGAAAGGGGGAACACCATATATTTT.

This clonotype was counted only a few times. The V call is TRBV12-3 or TRBV12-4, the J call TRBJ2-5; no reliable D call. This CDR3 is built from 13 residues. Trimming left V 5 bases short and J 5 bases short, with 12 bases between. CDR3 coding DNA: TGTGCCAGCAGTGGACCGGAGTTGGAGACCCAGTACTTC. Its translation: CASSGPELETQYF.

This chain connects TRBV28 to TRBJ2-1; 8 bases line up with TRBD2. The CDR3 sequence is 16 residues long. The V gene's germline CDR1 is MDHEN and CDR2 SYDVKM. V lost 6 bases, J lost 8 bases, and 15 bases stayed unmatched. CDR3 amino acids: CASRGGVGSGNDEQFF. As DNA, the CDR3 is TGTGCCAGCAGAGGGGGTGTGGGTAGCGGGAACGATGAGCAGTTCTTC. The full variable domain, rest sourced from reference TRBV28 and TRBJ2-1, is DVKVTQSSRYLVKRTGEKVFLECVQDMDHENMFWYRQDPGLGLRLIYFSYDVKMKEKGDIPEGYSVSREKKERFSLILESASTNQTSMYLCASRGGVGSGNDEQFFGPGTRLTVL.

V usage is TRBV3-1 and J usage is TRBJ2-2; 9 bases fit TRBD1. The germline V gene has CDR1 LGHDT and CDR2 YNNKEL (reference sequence). Trimming removed 4 bases from V and 7 bases from J; junction bases left unmatched: 7. CDR3 length: 15 amino acids. The CDR3: CASSRRDRAGGELFF. CDR3 DNA sequence: TGTGCCAGCAGCCGTCGGGACAGGGCGGGCGGGGAGCTGTTTTTT.

This CDR3 reads CASSLTETHNEQFF. CDR3 DNA sequence: TGTGCCAGCAGCTTAACTGAGACTCACAATGAGCAGTTCTTC. V usage is TRBV7-3 and J usage is TRBJ2-1; D not resolved. The CDR3 is made up of 14 amino acids. The V gene's germline CDR1 is SGHTA and CDR2 FQGTGA. Trimming took 0 bases from V and 5 from J, leaving 8 bases between them.